These T cell receptor beta chains were read from a single sample in a study of T-cell reconstitution after alpha-beta-depleted transplantation in children. TCRdb fed the PCR reads into MiXCR, producing one record per CDR3 protein. The table has about 280,000 distinct CDR3 sequences, under 14% seen once; the top ten hold 23%. The sequenced sample was peripheral blood, obtained 180 days after TCRalphabeta/CD19-depleted stem cell transplant. The receptors were sampled from a male patient between 2 and 10 years old who had a stem cell transplant for chronic granulomatous disease, so the T cells may come from the graft donor. Each CDR3 is given with its conserved first and last residue. Each record gives: J gene, V gene, CDR3 length, clone size, D gene, CDR3 protein, CDR3 DNA. The D gene is left open where the match is weak. The size field is filled for only some rows; it gives once, few, many or a size class.

TRBJ2-2 TRBV2 15 many - CASRPRQIHTGELFF TGTGCCAGCAGGCCAAGACAGATCCACACCGGGGAGCTGTTTTTT
TRBJ2-7 TRBV11-2 12 many - CASSFTGLEQYF TGTGCCAGCAGCTTTACAGGGTTAGAGCAGTACTTC
TRBJ1-5 TRBV23-1 17 - - CASSQYTWSHPNQPQHF TGCGCCAGCAGTCAATACACGTGGAGTCATCCTAATCAGCCCCAGCATTTT
TRBJ2-4 TRBV12-3/TRBV12-4 13 many - CASRAPGGDIQYF TGTGCCAGCAGAGCCCCAGGAGGAGACATTCAGTACTTC
TRBJ2-3 TRBV7-2 16 few TRBD2 CASSFSGGLMTDTQYF TGTGCCAGCAGCTTCAGCGGGGGACTAATGACAGATACGCAGTATTTT
TRBJ2-5 TRBV5-1 13 once - CASSLDYLETQHF TGCGCCAGCAGCTTGGATTACTTGGAGACCCAGCACTTC
TRBJ2-7 TRBV6-2/TRBV6-3 17 many - CASSFPWRGDNSYEQYF TGTGCCAGCAGTTTCCCCTGGAGAGGTGACAACTCCTACGAGCAGTACTTC
TRBJ2-1 TRBV20-1 15 many TRBD2 CSARDRGRGYNEQFF TGCAGTGCTAGAGATCGCGGGAGGGGGTACAATGAGCAGTTCTTC
TRBJ2-1 TRBV5-5 14 many TRBD1 CASSLVTGGLEQFF TGTGCCAGCAGCTTGGTAACAGGGGGCCTTGAGCAGTTCTTC
TRBJ2-5 TRBV12-3/TRBV12-4 17 many TRBD1 CASRTGTGNGDRETQYF TGTGCCAGCAGAACCGGGACAGGGAATGGAGATCGGGAGACCCAGTACTTC
TRBJ2-3 TRBV20-1 15 many - CSASSGAMSTDTQYF TGCAGTGCTAGTAGTGGGGCGATGTCCACAGATACGCAGTATTTT
TRBJ1-5 TRBV19 15 few - CASSPRARGNQPQHF TGTGCCAGTAGTCCCCGTGCCAGAGGCAATCAGCCCCAGCATTTT
TRBJ2-1 TRBV10-3 17 many - CAIMPRANKAPYNEQFF TGTGCCATCATGCCCAGGGCAAACAAAGCCCCCTACAATGAGCAGTTCTTC
TRBJ2-6 TRBV3-1 19 many - CASSQDVGGSFSGANVLTF TGTGCCAGCAGCCAAGATGTCGGAGGCAGCTTCTCTGGGGCCAACGTCCTGACTTTC
TRBJ2-7 TRBV20-1 11 - - CSARGSFEQYF TGCAGTGCTAGAGGGTCGTTCGAGCAGTACTTC
TRBJ2-3 TRBV7-2 13 many - CASSFGGVDTQYF TGTGCCAGCAGCTTTGGCGGAGTCGATACGCAGTATTTT
TRBJ2-3 TRBV15 16 many - CATSRGFSGELGTQYF TGTGCCACCAGCAGAGGGTTTTCAGGGGAGTTGGGTACGCAGTATTTT
TRBJ2-1 TRBV7-2 13 many TRBD2 CASSLRGTSGLFF TGTGCCAGCAGCTTAAGGGGGACTAGTGGGCTGTTCTTC
TRBJ1-1 TRBV29-1 14 - TRBD1 CSITLGTAYTEAFF TGCAGCATTACCTTGGGGACAGCTTACACTGAAGCTTTCTTT
TRBJ2-1 TRBV7-2 15 many - CASSPTSNPYNEQFF TGTGCCAGCAGCCCAACTTCGAACCCCTACAATGAGCAGTTCTTC
TRBJ2-6 TRBV27 17 many TRBD1 CASSFAAGGSGANVLTF TGTGCCAGCAGTTTCGCGGCAGGGGGCTCTGGGGCCAACGTCCTGACTTTC
TRBJ2-5 TRBV11-2 13 many - CASSLILTETQYF TGTGCCAGCAGCTTAATTTTAACGGAGACCCAGTACTTC
TRBJ2-5 TRBV6-5 15 many TRBD2 CASSYLGLAGETQYF TGTGCCAGCAGTTACCTGGGACTAGCGGGCGAGACCCAGTACTTC
TRBJ1-1 TRBV5-5 15 many - CASSMDGGPNTEAFF TGTGCCAGCAGCATGGATGGGGGACCCAACACTGAAGCTTTCTTT
TRBJ1-2 TRBV7-2 15 few - CASISPPGLNYGYTF TGTGCCAGCATAAGCCCACCGGGTCTAAACTATGGCTACACCTTC
TRBJ2-5 TRBV12-3/TRBV12-4 16 many TRBD2 CASSSNGGLARETQYF TGTGCCAGCAGTTCTAACGGAGGACTAGCGAGGGAGACCCAGTACTTC